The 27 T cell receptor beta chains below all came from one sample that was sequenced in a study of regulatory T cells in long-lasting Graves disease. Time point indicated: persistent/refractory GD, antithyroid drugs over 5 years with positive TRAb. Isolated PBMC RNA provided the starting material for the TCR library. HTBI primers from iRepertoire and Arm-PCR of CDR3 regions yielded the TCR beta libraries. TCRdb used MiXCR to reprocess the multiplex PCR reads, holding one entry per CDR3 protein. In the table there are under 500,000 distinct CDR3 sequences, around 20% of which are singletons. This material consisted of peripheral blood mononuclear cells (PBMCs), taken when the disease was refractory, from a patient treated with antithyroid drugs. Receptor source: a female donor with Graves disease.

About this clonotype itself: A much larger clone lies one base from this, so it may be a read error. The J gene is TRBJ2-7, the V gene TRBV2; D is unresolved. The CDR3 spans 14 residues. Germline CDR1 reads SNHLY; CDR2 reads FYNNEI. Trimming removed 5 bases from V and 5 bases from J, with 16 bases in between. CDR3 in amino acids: CASSRQGNEDEQYF. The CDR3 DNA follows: TGTGCCAGCAGTCGCCAAGGTAACGAAGACGAGCAGTACTTC.

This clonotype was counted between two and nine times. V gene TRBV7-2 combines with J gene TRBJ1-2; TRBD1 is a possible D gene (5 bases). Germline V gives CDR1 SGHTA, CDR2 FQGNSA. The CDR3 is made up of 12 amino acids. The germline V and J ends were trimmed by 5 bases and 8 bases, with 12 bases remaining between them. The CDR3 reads CASSMTAKGYTF. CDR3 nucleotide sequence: TGTGCCAGCAGCATGACAGCGAAAGGCTACACCTTC.

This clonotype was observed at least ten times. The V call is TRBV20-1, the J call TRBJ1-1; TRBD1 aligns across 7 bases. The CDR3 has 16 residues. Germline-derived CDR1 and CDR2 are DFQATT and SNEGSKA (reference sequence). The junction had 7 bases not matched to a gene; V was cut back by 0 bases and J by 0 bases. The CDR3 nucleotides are TGCAGTGCTAGAGAACCGACAGGGCGGATGAACACTGAAGCTTTCTTT. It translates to CSAREPTGRMNTEAFF.

CDR3 protein: CASSTDLLGEQYF. Here the CDR3 DNA reads TGTGCCAGTAGTACAGACCTCCTGGGCGAGCAGTACTTC. The rearrangement joins TRBV19 to TRBJ2-7; D ambiguous. Germline CDR1 is LNHDA and CDR2 is SQIVND (reference sequence). V was clipped by 4 bases and J by 6 bases, with 13 bases between them. The CDR3 is 13 amino acids.

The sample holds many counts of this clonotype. The CDR3 DNA follows: TGTGCCAGCACCCCGAGAACAAACCTAGACTATGGCTACACCTTC. It specifies CASTPRTNLDYGYTF. V gene TRBV28 combines with J gene TRBJ1-2; D call uncertain. Germline V gene sequence: CDR1 MDHEN, CDR2 SYDVKM. The CDR3 loop spans 15 amino acids. The germline V and J ends were trimmed by 7 bases and 3 bases, with 18 bases remaining between them.

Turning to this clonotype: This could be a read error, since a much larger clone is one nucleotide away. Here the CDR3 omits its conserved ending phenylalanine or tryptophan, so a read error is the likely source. The CDR3, as DNA: TGTGCCAGCAGTTTAAAACAGGGAACTGGAAACACCATATATTCT. It yields the protein CASSLKQGTGNTIYS. The chain links TRBV27 to TRBJ1-3, with D maybe TRBD1 (6 bases). CDR1 is MNHEY and CDR2 is SMNVEV in the germline V gene (reference sequence). Trimming removed 2 bases at V and 2 bases at J, with 10 bases between. The CDR3 runs 15 residues.

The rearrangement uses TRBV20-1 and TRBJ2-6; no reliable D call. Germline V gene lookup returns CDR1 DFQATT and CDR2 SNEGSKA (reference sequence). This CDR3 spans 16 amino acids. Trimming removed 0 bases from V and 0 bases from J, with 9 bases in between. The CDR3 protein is CSARDCLASGANVLTF. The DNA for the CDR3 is TGCAGTGCTAGAGATTGCCTGGCCTCTGGGGCCAACGTCCTGACTTTC.

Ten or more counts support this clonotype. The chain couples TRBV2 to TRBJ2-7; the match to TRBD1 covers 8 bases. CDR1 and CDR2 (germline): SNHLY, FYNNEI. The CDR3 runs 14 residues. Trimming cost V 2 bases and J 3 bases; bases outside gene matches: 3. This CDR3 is CASSEPGTGYEQYF. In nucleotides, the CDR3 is TGTGCCAGCAGTGAACCCGGGACAGGCTACGAGCAGTACTTC.

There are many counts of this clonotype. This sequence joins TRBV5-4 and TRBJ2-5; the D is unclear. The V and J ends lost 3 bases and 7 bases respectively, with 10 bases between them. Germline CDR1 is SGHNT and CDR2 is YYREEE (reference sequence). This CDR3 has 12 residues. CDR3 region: CASSSPERTQYF. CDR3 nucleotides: TGTGCCAGCAGCTCCCCGGAGAGGACCCAGTACTTC.

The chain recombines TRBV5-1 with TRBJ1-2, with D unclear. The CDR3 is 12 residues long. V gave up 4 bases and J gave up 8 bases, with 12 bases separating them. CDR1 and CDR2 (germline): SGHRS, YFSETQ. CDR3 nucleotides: TGCGCCAGCAGCCTCGGGCCCGAGGGCTACACCTTC. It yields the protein CASSLGPEGYTF.

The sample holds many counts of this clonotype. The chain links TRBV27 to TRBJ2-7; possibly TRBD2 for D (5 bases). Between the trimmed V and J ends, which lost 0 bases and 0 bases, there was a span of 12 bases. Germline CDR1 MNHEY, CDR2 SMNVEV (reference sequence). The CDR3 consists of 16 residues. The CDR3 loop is CASSLSRGTSSYEQYF. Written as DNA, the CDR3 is TGTGCCAGCAGTTTATCTCGGGGTACAAGCTCCTACGAGCAGTACTTC.

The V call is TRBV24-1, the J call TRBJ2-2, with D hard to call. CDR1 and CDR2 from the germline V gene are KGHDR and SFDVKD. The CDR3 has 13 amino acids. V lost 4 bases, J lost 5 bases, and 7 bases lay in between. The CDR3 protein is CATSDPWTGELFF. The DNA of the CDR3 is TGTGCCACCAGTGACCCTTGGACCGGGGAGCTGTTTTTT.

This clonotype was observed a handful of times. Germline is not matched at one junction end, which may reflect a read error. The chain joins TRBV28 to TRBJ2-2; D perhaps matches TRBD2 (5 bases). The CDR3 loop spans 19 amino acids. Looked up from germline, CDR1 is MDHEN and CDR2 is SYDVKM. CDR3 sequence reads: CASSFKIASSLWRTGELFF. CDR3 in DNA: TGCGCCAGCAGTTTCAAAATAGCTAGTTCCCTTTGGAGGACCGGGGAGCTGTTTTTT. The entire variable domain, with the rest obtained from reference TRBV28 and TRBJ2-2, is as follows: DVKVTQSSRYLVKRTGEKVFLECVQDMDHENMFWYRQDPGLGLRLIYFSYDVKMKEKGDIPEGYSVSREKKERFSLILESASTNQTSMYLCASSFKIASSLWRTGELFFGEGSRLTVL.

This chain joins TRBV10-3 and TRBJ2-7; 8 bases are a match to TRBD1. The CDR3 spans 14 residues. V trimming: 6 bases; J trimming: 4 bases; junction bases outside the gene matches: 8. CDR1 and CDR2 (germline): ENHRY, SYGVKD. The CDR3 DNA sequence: TGTGCCATCAGCGCCGGGACAGGAGGGTACGAGCAGTACTTC. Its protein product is CAISAGTGGYEQYF.

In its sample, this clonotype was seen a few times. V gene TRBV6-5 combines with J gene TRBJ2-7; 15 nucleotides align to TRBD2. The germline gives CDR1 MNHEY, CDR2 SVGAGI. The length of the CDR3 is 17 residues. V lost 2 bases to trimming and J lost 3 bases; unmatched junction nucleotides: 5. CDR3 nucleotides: TGTGCCAGCAGTTACCGGACTAGCGGGAGGGATTTCTACGAGCAGTACTTC. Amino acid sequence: CASSYRTSGRDFYEQYF.

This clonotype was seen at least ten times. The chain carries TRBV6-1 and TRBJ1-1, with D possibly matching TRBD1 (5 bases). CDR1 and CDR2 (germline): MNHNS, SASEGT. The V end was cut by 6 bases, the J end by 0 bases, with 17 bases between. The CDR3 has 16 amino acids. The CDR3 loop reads CASSERWGFMNTEAFF. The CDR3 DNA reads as TGTGCCAGCAGCGAGAGGTGGGGCTTTATGAACACTGAAGCTTTCTTT.

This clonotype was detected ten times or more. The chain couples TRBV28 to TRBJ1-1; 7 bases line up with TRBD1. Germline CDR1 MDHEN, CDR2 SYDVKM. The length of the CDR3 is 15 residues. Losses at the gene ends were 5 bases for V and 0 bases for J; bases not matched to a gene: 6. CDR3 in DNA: TGTGCCAGCAGTCCAGGACAGGCTATGAACACTGAAGCTTTCTTT. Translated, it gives CASSPGQAMNTEAFF. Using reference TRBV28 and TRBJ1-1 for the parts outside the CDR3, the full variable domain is DVKVTQSSRYLVKRTGEKVFLECVQDMDHENMFWYRQDPGLGLRLIYFSYDVKMKEKGDIPEGYSVSREKKERFSLILESASTNQTSMYLCASSPGQAMNTEAFFGQGTRLTVV.

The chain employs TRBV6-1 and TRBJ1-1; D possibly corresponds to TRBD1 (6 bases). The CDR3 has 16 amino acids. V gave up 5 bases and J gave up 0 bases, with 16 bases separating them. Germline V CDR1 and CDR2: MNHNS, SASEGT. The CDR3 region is CASSTHREMMNTEAFF. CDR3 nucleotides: TGTGCCAGCAGTACCCACAGGGAAATGATGAACACTGAAGCTTTCTTT.

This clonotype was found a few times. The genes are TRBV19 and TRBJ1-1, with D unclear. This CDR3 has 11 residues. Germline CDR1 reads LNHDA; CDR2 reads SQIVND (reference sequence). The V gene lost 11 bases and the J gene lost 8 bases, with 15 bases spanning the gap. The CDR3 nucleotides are TGTGCCTCAAGGATGCGAGGAGAAGCTTTCTTT. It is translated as CASRMRGEAFF.

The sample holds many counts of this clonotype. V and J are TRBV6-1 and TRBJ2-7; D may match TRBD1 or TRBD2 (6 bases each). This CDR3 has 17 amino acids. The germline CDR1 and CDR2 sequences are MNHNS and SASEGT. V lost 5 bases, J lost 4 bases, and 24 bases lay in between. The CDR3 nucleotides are TGTGCCAGCAGTCCGCGGGGACACCACCTTCCCTCTTACGAGCAGTACTTC. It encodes CASSPRGHHLPSYEQYF.

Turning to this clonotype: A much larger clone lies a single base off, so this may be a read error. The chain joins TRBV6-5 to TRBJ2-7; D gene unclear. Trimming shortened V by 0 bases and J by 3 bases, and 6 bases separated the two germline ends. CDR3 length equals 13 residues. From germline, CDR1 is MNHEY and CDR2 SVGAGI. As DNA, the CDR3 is TGTGCCAGCAGTTACTCCAGCTTCTACGAGCAGTACTTC. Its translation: CASSYSSFYEQYF.

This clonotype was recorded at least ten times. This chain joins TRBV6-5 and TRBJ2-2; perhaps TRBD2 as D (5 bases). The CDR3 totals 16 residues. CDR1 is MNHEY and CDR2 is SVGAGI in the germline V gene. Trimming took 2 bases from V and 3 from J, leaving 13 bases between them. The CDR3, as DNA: TGTGCCAGCAGTTACGAGGGCAGTTTGGACACCGGGGAGCTGTTTTTT. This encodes CASSYEGSLDTGELFF.

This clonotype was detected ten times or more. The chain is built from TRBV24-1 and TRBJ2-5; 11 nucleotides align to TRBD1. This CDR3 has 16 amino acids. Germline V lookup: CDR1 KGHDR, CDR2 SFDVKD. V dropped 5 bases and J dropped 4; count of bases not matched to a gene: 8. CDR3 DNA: TGTGCCACCAGTGCCCCGGGACAGGGGGGGCGAGAGACCCAGTACTTC. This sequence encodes CATSAPGQGGRETQYF.

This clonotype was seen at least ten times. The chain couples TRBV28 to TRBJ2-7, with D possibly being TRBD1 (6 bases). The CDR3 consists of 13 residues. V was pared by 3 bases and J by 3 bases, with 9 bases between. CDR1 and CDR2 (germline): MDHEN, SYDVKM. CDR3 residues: CASSLPGVYEQYF. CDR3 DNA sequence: TGTGCCAGCAGTTTGCCAGGGGTCTACGAGCAGTACTTC.

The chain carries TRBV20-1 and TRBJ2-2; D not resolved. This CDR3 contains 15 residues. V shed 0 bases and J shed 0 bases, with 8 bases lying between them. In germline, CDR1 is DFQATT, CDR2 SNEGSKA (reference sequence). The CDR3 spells CSARDYRSNTGELFF. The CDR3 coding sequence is TGCAGTGCTAGAGATTACAGATCGAACACCGGGGAGCTGTTTTTT.

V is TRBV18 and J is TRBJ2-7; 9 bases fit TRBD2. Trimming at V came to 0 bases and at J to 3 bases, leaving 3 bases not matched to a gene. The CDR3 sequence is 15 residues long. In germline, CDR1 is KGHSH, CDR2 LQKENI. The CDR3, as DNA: TGTGCCAGCTCACCACCGGGCGGGGGGGACTACGAGCAGTACTTC. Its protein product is CASSPPGGGDYEQYF.

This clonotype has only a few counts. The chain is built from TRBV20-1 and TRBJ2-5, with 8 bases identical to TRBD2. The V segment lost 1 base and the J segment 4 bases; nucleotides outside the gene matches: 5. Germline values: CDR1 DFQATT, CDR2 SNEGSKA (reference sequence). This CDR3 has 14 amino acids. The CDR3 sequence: CSARAGGGVETQYF. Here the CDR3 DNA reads TGCAGTGCTAGAGCGGGAGGGGGAGTAGAGACCCAGTACTTC.